The rows below give T cell receptor beta chains drawn from one sample of a study of blood T cell repertoires in COVID-19. Sequencing used immunoSEQ multiplex PCR; TCRdb keeps in-frame clones, though not all of them. The table includes about 380,000 clones, roughly 85% detected once. Sequenced material: peripheral blood. Every receptor here comes from a woman in her late teens or twenties with acute or convalescent COVID-19. Both conserved end residues are part of each CDR3. D genes are given only for firm matches. Only part of the rows carry a size: once, few, many, or a class if the clone is expanded.

-,TRBJ2-5,-,TRBV19,TGTGCCAGTAGTACCGGACTAAGAGAGACCCAGTACTTC,CASSTGLRETQYF
TRBD1,TRBJ1-6,-,TRBV5-1,TGCGCCAGCAGCTGGGGACAGGGCTATTCCCCCCGGCCGGATTCACCCCTCCACTTT,CASSWGQGYSPRPDSPLHF
TRBD1,TRBJ1-3,-,TRBV15,TGTGCCACCAGCAGAGAGTGGGGGGGACAGGGAATGACTGGAAACACCATATATTTT,CATSREWGGQGMTGNTIYF
-,TRBJ1-2,once,TRBV19,TGTGCCAGTAATGTAGCGTTTAACTATGGCTACACCTTC,CASNVAFNYGYTF
-,TRBJ2-5,-,TRBV7-7,TGTGCCAGCAGCCCTGAGATCCAGTACTTC,CASSPEIQYF
TRBD1,TRBJ1-3,-,TRBV9,TGTGCCAGCGCCCGAGAAATGACAGGGGGTGGAAACACCATATATTTT,CASAREMTGGGNTIYF
-,TRBJ1-2,-,TRBV3-1/TRBV3-2,TGTGCCAGCAGCCAAGGTAGTACGGATGGCTACACCTTC,CASSQGSTDGYTF
TRBD1,TRBJ1-5,-,TRBV15,TGTGCCACCAGCGGACAGGGGAAGGGGTGGCATTTT,CATSGQGKGWHF
TRBD2,TRBJ2-2,-,TRBV7-3,TGTGCCAGCAGCTTAACGACTAGCGCCGGGGAGCTGTTTTTT,CASSLTTSAGELFF
-,TRBJ1-1,-,TRBV6-5,TGTGCCAGCAGTTACTACATGGCGGTAAACACTGAAGCTTTCTTT,CASSYYMAVNTEAFF
-,TRBJ2-6,-,TRBV10-3,TGTGCCATCAGTGCAGGGAAAGCTGGGGCCAACGTCCTGACTTTC,CAISAGKAGANVLTF
TRBD1,TRBJ1-1,-,TRBV5-6,TGTGCCAGCAGCGACATAGACAGGGGTGGCACTGAAGCTTTCTTT,CASSDIDRGGTEAFF
TRBD2,TRBJ2-7,-,TRBV29-1,TGCAGCGTCTTTACGCGACTAGCGGGAGGGCCGGGAGGAAGGGATGAAGGGTACGAGCAGTACTTC,CSVFTRLAGGPGGRDEGYEQYF
TRBD2,TRBJ2-7,-,TRBV23-1,TGCGCCAGGCTGGGGGGGTACGAGCAGTACTTC,CARLGGYEQYF
-,TRBJ1-5,-,TRBV12-3/TRBV12-4,TGTGCCAGCAGTTTAGAGGGGTGGCAGCCCCAGCATTTT,CASSLEGWQPQHF
-,TRBJ2-3,-,TRBV7-9,TGTGCCAGCAGCCCAGACAGACCTGGCACAGATACGCAGTATTTT,CASSPDRPGTDTQYF
TRBD2,TRBJ2-1,-,TRBV3-1/TRBV3-2,TGTGCCAGCAGCCCTCCAGGGTATGTTGCGGGAGGCCGTCGGCAGTTCTTC,CASSPPGYVAGGRRQFF
-,TRBJ1-2,-,TRBV12-3/TRBV12-4,TGTGCCAGCAGTTCGAGGGAGACCTATGGCTACACCTTC,CASSSRETYGYTF
TRBD1,TRBJ1-6,once,TRBV27,TGTGCCAGCAGTTTATTGGGACAGGGGGGATATAATTCACCCCTCCACTTT,CASSLLGQGGYNSPLHF
TRBD2,TRBJ2-1,-,TRBV10-1,TGCGCCAGCAGTGCCCTAGCGGGGAACTATGAGCAGTTCTTC,CASSALAGNYEQFF
TRBD2,TRBJ2-1,-,TRBV6-5,TGTGCCAGCAGCCTGGGGGAGGGCTCCTACAATGAGCAGTTCTTC,CASSLGEGSYNEQFF
TRBD1,TRBJ2-2,once,TRBV10-3,TGTGCCATCAGTGAGTCGGGCAAGGGACAGGGGGCCGCCGGGGAGCTGTTTTTT,CAISESGKGQGAAGELFF
-,TRBJ1-1,-,TRBV5-6,TGTGCCAGCAGCTGGCGGTGGGGGCCCGGTGAAGCTTTCTTT,CASSWRWGPGEAFF
TRBD1,TRBJ1-4,-,TRBV13,TGTGCCAGCAGCACAGGGGGCTCTGAAAAACTGTTTTTT,CASSTGGSEKLFF
-,TRBJ1-2,-,TRBV12-2,TGTGCAAGTCGCTTAGCGGCGACCCCGGGACAGGTGGCGGGTGGCTACACCTTC,CASRLAATPGQVAGGYTF
-,TRBJ1-2,-,TRBV3-1/TRBV3-2,TGTGCCAGCAGCCAAGAAACGGTCGTTTCGGGCTACACCTTC,CASSQETVVSGYTF
TRBD1,TRBJ2-3,-,TRBV6-1,TGTGCCAGCAGTGAAGGGGACAGGGGTAGAGCAGATACGCAGTATTTT,CASSEGDRGRADTQYF
TRBD2,TRBJ2-7,-,TRBV6-5,TGTGCCAGCAGGCCCGGGACTAGCGGCACCTACGAGCAGTACTTC,CASRPGTSGTYEQYF